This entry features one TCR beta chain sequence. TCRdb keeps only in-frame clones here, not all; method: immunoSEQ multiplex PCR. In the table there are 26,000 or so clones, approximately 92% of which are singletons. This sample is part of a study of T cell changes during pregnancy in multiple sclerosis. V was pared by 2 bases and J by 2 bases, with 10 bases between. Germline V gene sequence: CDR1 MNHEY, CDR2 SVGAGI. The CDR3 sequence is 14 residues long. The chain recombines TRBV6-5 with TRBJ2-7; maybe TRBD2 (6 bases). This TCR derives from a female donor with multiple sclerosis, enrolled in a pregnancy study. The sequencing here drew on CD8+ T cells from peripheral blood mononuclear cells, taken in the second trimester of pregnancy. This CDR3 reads CASSYGSGAYEQYF. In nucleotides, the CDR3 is TGTGCCAGCAGTTACGGGTCGGGGGCCTACGAGCAGTACTTC.